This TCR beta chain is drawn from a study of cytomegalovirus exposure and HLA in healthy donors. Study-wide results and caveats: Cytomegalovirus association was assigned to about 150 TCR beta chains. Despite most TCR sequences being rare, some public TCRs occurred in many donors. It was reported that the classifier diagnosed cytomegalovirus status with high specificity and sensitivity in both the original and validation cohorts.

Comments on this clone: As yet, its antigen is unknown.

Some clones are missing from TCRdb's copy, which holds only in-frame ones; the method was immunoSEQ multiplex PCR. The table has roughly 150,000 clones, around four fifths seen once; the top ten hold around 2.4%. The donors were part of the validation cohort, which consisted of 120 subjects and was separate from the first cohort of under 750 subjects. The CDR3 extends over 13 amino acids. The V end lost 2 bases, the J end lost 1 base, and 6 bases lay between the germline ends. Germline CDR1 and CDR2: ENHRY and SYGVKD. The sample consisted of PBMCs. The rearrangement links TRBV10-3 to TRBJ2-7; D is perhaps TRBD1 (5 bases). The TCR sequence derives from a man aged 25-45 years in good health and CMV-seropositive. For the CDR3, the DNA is TGTGCCATCAGTGAGCAGGGTTCCTACGAGCAGTACTTC. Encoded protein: CAISEQGSYEQYF.